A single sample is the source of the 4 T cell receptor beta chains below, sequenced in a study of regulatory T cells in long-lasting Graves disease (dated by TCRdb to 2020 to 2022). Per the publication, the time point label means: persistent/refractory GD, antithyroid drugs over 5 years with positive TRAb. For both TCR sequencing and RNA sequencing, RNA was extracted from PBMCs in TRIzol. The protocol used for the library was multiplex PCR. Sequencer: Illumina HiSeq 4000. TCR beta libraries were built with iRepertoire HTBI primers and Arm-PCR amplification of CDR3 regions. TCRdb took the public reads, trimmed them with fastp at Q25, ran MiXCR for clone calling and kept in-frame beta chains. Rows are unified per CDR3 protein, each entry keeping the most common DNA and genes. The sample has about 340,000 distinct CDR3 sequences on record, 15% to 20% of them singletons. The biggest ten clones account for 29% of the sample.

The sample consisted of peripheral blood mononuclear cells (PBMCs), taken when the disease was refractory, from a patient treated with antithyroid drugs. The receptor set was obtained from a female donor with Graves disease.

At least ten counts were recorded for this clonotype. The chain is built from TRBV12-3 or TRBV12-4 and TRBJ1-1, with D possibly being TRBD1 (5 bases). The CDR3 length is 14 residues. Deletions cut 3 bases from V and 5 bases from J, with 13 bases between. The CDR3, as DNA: TGTGCCAGCAGTTTCGGGGCCGCAGCGACTGAAGCTTTCTTT. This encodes CASSFGAAATEAFF.

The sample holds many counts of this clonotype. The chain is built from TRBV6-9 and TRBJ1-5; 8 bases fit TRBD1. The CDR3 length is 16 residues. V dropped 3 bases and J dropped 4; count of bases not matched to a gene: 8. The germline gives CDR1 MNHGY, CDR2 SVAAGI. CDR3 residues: CASSYSPDRVNQPQHF. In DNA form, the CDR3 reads TGTGCCAGCAGTTACTCACCGGACAGGGTTAATCAGCCCCAGCATTTT.

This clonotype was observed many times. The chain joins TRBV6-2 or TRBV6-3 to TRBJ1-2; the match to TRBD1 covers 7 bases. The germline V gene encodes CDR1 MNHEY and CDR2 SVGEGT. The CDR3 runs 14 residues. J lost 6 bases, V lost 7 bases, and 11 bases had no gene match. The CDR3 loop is CASTPSQGRDGYTF. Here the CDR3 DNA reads TGTGCCAGCACCCCCTCACAGGGGAGGGATGGCTACACCTTC.

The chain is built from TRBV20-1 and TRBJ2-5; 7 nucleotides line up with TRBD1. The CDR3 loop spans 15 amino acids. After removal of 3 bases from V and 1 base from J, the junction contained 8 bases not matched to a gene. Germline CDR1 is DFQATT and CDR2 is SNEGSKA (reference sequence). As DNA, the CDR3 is TGCAGTGCTAGTGGGGACAGCCATTTCCAAGAGACCCAGTACTTC. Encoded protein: CSASGDSHFQETQYF.